Detailed here is one T cell receptor (beta chain). Its antigen remains unknown. The method was immunoSEQ multiplex PCR; TCRdb's version includes in-frame clones alone and lacks a portion of them. The sample shows about 1,700 clones, around two fifths of them seen only once. This sample stems from a study of CXCR4 blockade with PD-1 therapy in pancreatic cancer. The study, taken as a whole, reports: Convergent selection by common tumor antigens was suggested by nucleotide rearrangement counts. Sequencing covered TCRbeta chains only, not alpha chains. Tumor clonality averaged roughly 0.15 versus 0.05 in healthy blood, not predicting survival.

Patients who provided the archived tumor blocks had not received neoadjuvant therapy before surgery. The length of the CDR3 is 14 residues. Sequencing input: tumor tissue. The receptor's source is a human donor with pancreatic ductal adenocarcinoma. The chain uses TRBV1 and TRBJ2-7; whether TRBD1, the table's D call, matches the DNA was not checked. TRBV1 corresponds to a pseudogene. The CDR3 region has the DNA TGCGCCAGCAGCCATCGTACAGGGGGGAACAAGCAGTACTTC. This encodes CASSHRTGGNKQYF.